The 9 T cell receptor beta chains reported below all come from one sample, sequenced in a study of metastatic and nonmetastatic thyroid tumors. From the PCR reads, TCRdb re-called clones with MiXCR. The data show 25,000 to 40,000 clones, with around 7.4% seen just once and roughly two fifths held by the top ten. There were no patients who had received any treatment before thyroid surgery. The sequenced material came from blood. The receptor source for this set is a female donor with papillary thyroid cancer or a benign thyroid nodule (not recorded which). Some clones in this sample may be carry-over from other donors' samples.

This clone was observed many times. The chain couples TRBV6-5 to TRBJ2-1; D is perhaps TRBD2 (6 bases). The CDR3 is made up of 17 amino acids. Germline CDR1 and CDR2: MNHEY and SVGAGI. The germline V and J ends were trimmed by 0 bases and 4 bases, with 16 bases remaining between them. The CDR3 DNA follows: TGTGCCAGCAGTTACTCGAGGCTTGCGGGGCTTTACAATGAGCAGTTCTTC. Encoded protein: CASSYSRLAGLYNEQFF.

Regarding this clone: This sequence may be a read error, since a much larger clone differs from it by one base. This rearrangement joins TRBV11-1 to TRBJ2-3; 7 positions agree with TRBD2. V shed 3 bases and J 1 base; nucleotides not matched to a gene: 4. The CDR3 runs to 15 residues. CDR1 and CDR2 (germline): SGHAT, FQDESV (reference sequence). The CDR3, as DNA: TGTGCCAGCAGCTTTAGCGGGTATCGCACAGATACGCAGTATTTT. Translated: CASSFSGYRTDTQYF.

The rearrangement links TRBV11-2 to TRBJ1-4; possibly TRBD1 for D (6 bases). This CDR3 region has 16 residues. Germline values: CDR1 SGHAT, CDR2 FQNNGV. The V end was cut by 5 bases, the J end by 3 bases, with 16 bases between. CDR3 DNA sequence: TGTGCCAGCAGCCCCGGGTGGGGGCAGGCTAATGAAAAACTGTTTTTT. Protein sequence: CASSPGWGQANEKLFF.

This clone has a count of ten or more. The chain recombines TRBV12-3 or TRBV12-4 with TRBJ2-1; unclear D gene. CDR3 length: 13 residues. With 8 bases removed from V and 4 bases from J, the gap between germline ends came to 12 bases. This CDR3 reads CASSPLQYNEQFF. CDR3 DNA: TGTGCCAGCTCCCCCTTGCAGTACAATGAGCAGTTCTTC.

In this sample, this clone turned up many times. V and J are TRBV27 and TRBJ2-1; TRBD2 agrees at 8 bases. The germline V gene encodes CDR1 MNHEY and CDR2 SMNVEV (reference sequence). The CDR3 has 15 residues. V gave up 7 bases and J gave up 1 base; unmatched junction bases: 6. The CDR3 DNA is TGTGCCAGCATCGGAGCGGGAGTATCCTACAATGAGCAGTTCTTC. Translating it yields CASIGAGVSYNEQFF.

In this sample, this clone turned up once. The chain joins TRBV28 to TRBJ2-5; TRBD1 might be the D (5 bases). The ends were cut back, 1 base at V and 5 bases at J, with 11 bases in the middle. CDR1 is MDHEN, CDR2 SYDVKM, per germline. This CDR3 spans 14 amino acids. The DNA of the CDR3 is TGTGCCAGCAGTTTATATTCAGGGTCGGAGACCCAGTACTTC. Translation gives CASSLYSGSETQYF. The variable domain in full, completed from reference TRBV28 and TRBJ2-5, reads DVKVTQSSRYLVKRTGEKVFLECVQDMDHENMFWYRQDPGLGLRLIYFSYDVKMKEKGDIPEGYSVSREKKERFSLILESASTNQTSMYLCASSLYSGSETQYFGPGTRLLVL.

The chain couples TRBV6-2 or TRBV6-3 to TRBJ1-6; possibly TRBD1 for D (5 bases). Trimming removed 6 bases at V and 17 bases at J, with 29 bases between. Per germline, CDR1 MNHEY and CDR2 SVGEGT. The CDR3 consists of 16 residues. The chain's CDR3 is CASSPIEQADNSPIHF. CDR3 DNA sequence: TGTGCCAGCAGCCCCATTGAACAGGCCGATAATTCACCAATCCACTTT.

This clone was detected many times. The chain carries TRBV11-3 and TRBJ2-1; 12 bases align to TRBD2. V was pared by 5 bases and J by 7 bases, with 9 bases of the junction left unmatched. This CDR3 is 16 amino acids long. The V gene's germline CDR1 is SGHNT and CDR2 YENEEA. CDR3 loop: CASSQETSGSSNEQFF. DNA for the CDR3: TGTGCCAGCAGCCAAGAGACTAGCGGGAGTAGTAATGAGCAGTTCTTC.

This clone was counted at least ten times. This chain joins TRBV6-2 or TRBV6-3 and TRBJ1-1, with a weak D call TRBD1 (6 bases). V gave up 5 bases and J gave up 3 bases, with 22 bases separating them. The length of the CDR3 is 17 residues. CDR1 MNHEY and CDR2 SVGEGT come from the germline V gene. The chain's CDR3 is CASSHMGLTGAHTEAFF. The DNA of the CDR3 is TGTGCCAGCAGTCACATGGGCCTGACAGGTGCACACACTGAAGCTTTCTTT.